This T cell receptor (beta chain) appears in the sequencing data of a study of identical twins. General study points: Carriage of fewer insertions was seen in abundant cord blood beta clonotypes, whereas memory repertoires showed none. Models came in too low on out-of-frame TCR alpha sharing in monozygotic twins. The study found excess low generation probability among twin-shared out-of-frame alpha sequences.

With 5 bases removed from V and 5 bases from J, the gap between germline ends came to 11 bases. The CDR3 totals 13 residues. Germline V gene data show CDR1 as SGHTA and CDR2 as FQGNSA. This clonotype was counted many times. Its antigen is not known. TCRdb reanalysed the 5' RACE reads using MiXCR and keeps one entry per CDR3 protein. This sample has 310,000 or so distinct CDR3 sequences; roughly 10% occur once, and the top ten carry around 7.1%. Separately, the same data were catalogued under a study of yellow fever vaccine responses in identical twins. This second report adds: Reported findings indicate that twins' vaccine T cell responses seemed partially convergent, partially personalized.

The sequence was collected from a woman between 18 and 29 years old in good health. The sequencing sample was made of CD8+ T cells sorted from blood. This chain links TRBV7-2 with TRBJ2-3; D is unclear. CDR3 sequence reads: CASSPLTRDTQYF. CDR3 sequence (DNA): TGTGCCAGCAGCCCCTTAACAAGAGATACGCAGTATTTT. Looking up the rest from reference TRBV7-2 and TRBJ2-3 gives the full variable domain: GAGVSQSPSNKVTEKGKDVELRCDPISGHTALYWYRQSLGQGLEFLIYFQGNSAPDKSGLPSDRFSAERTGGSVSTLTIQRTQQEDSAVYLCASSPLTRDTQYFGPGTRLTVL.